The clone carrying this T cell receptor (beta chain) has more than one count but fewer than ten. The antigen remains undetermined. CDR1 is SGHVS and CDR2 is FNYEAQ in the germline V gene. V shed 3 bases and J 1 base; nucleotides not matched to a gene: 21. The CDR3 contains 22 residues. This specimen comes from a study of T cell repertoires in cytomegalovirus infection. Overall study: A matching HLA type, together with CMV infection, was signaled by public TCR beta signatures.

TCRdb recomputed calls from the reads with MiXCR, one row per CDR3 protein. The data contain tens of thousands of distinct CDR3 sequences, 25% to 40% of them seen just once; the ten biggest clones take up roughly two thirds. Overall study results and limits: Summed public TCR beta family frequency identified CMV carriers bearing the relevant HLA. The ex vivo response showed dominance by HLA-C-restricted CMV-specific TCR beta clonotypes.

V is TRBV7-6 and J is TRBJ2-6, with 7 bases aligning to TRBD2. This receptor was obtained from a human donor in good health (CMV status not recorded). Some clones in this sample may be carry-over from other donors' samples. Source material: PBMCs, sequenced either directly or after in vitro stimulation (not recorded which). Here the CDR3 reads CASSFSFEYGPGTISGANVLTF. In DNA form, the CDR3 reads TGTGCCAGCAGCTTTTCTTTCGAGTACGGCCCAGGGACTATTTCTGGGGCCAACGTCCTGACTTTC.